The T cell receptor beta chain under discussion was sequenced for a study of blood T cell repertoires in COVID-19. On the study more broadly: Researchers got acute and convalescent COVID-19 samples from the United States, Italy and Spain. Nucleic acid was either cDNA or gDNA, and it came from T cells, B-cell-depleted T cells, or PBMCs.

The CDR3 has 15 residues. V lost 4 bases and J 0 bases, leaving 12 bases between the germline ends. From germline, CDR1 is SEHNR and CDR2 FQNEAQ (reference sequence). In the original processing: By means of reference gene primer amplification, nucleated cell counts were estimated. Some clones are missing from TCRdb's copy, which holds only in-frame ones; the method was immunoSEQ multiplex PCR. Clone size and the V and J calls come from that table; the DNA yielded D and trimming. The data hold approximately 21,000 clones, with around 69% observed a single time. This clone was detected a few times. The TCR originated in a human donor in a cohort sampled during active or convalescent COVID-19. The source material was peripheral blood. The J gene is TRBJ1-1, the V gene TRBV7-9, with D maybe TRBD1 (5 bases). CDR3 region: CASSSSLGVNTEAFF. The CDR3 DNA reads TGTGCCAGCAGCTCAAGCCTAGGGGTGAACACTGAAGCTTTCTTT.